The 19 T cell receptor beta chains given below trace back to one sample, sequenced in a study of sequential checkpoint blockade in melanoma. The table came from immunoSEQ multiplex PCR; TCRdb's copy has only in-frame clones and leaves some out. Seen here are 25,000 to 30,000 clones, 70% to 80% observed once, and the top ten hold 13%. Documented treatment: randomized to nivolumab then ipilimumab (arm A) or the reverse (arm B). The sample in question was CD8+ T cells sorted from blood (inferred from file names), obtained from a patient given nivolumab and ipilimumab in sequence. These receptors came from a human donor with melanoma.

The chain links TRBV5-1 to TRBJ2-1, with TRBD2 as a possible D gene (6 bases). The CDR3 has 20 residues. V was cut by 4 bases and J by 0 bases, with 26 bases left in between. Germline CDR1 and CDR2: SGHRS and YFSETQ. The CDR3 DNA reads as TGCGCCAGCAGCCAACCTGGCGGGGCAGTTGGTATAGGCTCCTACAATGAGCAGTTCTTC. Translating gives CASSQPGGAVGIGSYNEQFF.

Of note for this clone: Additional DNA sequences in this sample encode the identical CDR3. The gene calls are TRBV4-3 and TRBJ2-7; D gene ambiguous. The CDR3 is 13 residues long. Germline V CDR1 and CDR2: LGHNA, YSLEER. Trimming took 0 bases from V and 3 from J, leaving 6 bases between them. Here the CDR3 DNA reads TGCGCCAGCAGCCAAGATCGCGGCTACGAGCAGTACTTC. Residues: CASSQDRGYEQYF.

The genes are TRBV28 and TRBJ2-3, with 11 nucleotides matching TRBD1. This CDR3 is built from 15 residues. Trimming cost V 2 bases and J 4 bases; bases outside gene matches: 2. In germline, CDR1 is MDHEN, CDR2 SYDVKM. The CDR3 DNA reads as TGTGCCAGCAGTTTAGAGGGACAGGGGGCAGATACGCAGTATTTT. Its translation is CASSLEGQGADTQYF.

The sample holds a few counts of this clone. The V call is TRBV4-3, the J call TRBJ1-6; no clear D. V was cut by 0 bases and J by 8 bases, with 11 bases left in between. Germline CDR1 is LGHNA and CDR2 is YSLEER. The CDR3 loop spans 15 amino acids. CDR3 loop: CASSQDPKRDSPLHF. The CDR3 DNA is TGCGCCAGCAGCCAAGACCCAAAGCGGGATTCACCCCTCCACTTT.

The chain joins TRBV27 to TRBJ1-4, with D unclear. The CDR3 covers 15 residues. The V end was cut by 5 bases, the J end by 5 bases, with 15 bases between. Germline CDR1 reads MNHEY; CDR2 reads SMNVEV (reference sequence). The CDR3 loop reads CASSLELGANEKLFF. CDR3 nucleotide sequence: TGTGCCAGCAGTCTGGAGTTGGGAGCAAATGAAAAACTGTTTTTT.

This chain connects TRBV10-3 to TRBJ1-3; D is uncertain. This CDR3 is built from 14 residues. Germline V CDR1 and CDR2: ENHRY, SYGVKD. The V end lost 7 bases, the J end lost 1 base, and 11 bases lay between the germline ends. The CDR3: CAIKPDLSGNTIYF. The CDR3 DNA reads as TGTGCCATCAAGCCGGACTTATCTGGAAACACCATATATTTT.

The gene calls are TRBV10-3 and TRBJ2-1; 7 positions match TRBD1. There are 16 residues in the CDR3. Trimming took 8 bases from V and 0 from J; bases not matched to a gene: 10. Germline loops: CDR1 ENHRY, CDR2 SYGVKD. This chain's CDR3 is CAILRGGPSSYNEQFF. The CDR3 region has the DNA TGTGCCATCCTGCGAGGGGGCCCCAGCTCCTACAATGAGCAGTTCTTC.

The rearrangement links TRBV21-1 to TRBJ2-7; TRBD1, the D gene given by the table, was not confirmed from the DNA. TRBV21-1 is an annotated pseudogene. This CDR3 spans 14 amino acids. In DNA form, the CDR3 reads TGTGCCAGCAGCAAAAGGGGGCCCCGTTTCGAGCAGTACTTC. Amino acid sequence: CASSKRGPRFEQYF.

This clone is large. This chain uses TRBV2 with TRBJ1-5, with D perhaps TRBD1 (5 bases). Germline CDR1 and CDR2: SNHLY and FYNNEI. The CDR3 is 15 residues long. The V end was cut by 6 bases, the J end by 4 bases, with 16 bases between. This chain's CDR3 is CASSDRGYTNQPQHF. For the CDR3, the DNA is TGTGCCAGCAGCGATAGGGGATATACAAATCAGCCCCAGCATTTT.

In this sample, this clone turned up a few times. The J gene is TRBJ1-4, the V gene TRBV4-1, with D possibly matching TRBD1 (5 bases). Trimming left V 4 bases short and J 5 bases short, with 14 bases between. Germline values: CDR1 MGHRA, CDR2 YSYEKL. This CDR3 spans 15 amino acids. DNA of the CDR3: TGCGCCAGCAGCCCCCGCCGGGGGGACAATGAAAAACTGTTTTTT. It is translated as CASSPRRGDNEKLFF.

The chain employs TRBV19 and TRBJ2-7; TRBD1 agrees at 7 bases. V was pared by 5 bases and J by 3 bases, with 4 bases of the junction left unmatched. Germline values: CDR1 LNHDA, CDR2 SQIVND (reference sequence). This CDR3 is built from 13 residues. This CDR3 reads CASSPRQGYEQYF. CDR3 DNA sequence: TGTGCCAGTAGTCCGCGACAGGGCTACGAGCAGTACTTC.

This clone was seen more than once but under ten times. The chain couples TRBV6-4 to TRBJ1-2; 8 positions match TRBD1. The CDR3 length is 13 residues. V gave up 5 bases and J gave up 4 bases; unmatched junction bases: 3. CDR1 is MRHNA, CDR2 SNTAGT, per germline. The CDR3 region has the DNA TGTGCCAGCAGTCCAGGGGGCTTCTATGGCTACACCTTC. Translated: CASSPGGFYGYTF.

The gene calls are TRBV4-1 and TRBJ2-1, with 11 bases aligning to TRBD2. Germline V gene lookup returns CDR1 MGHRA and CDR2 YSYEKL. The V gene end was trimmed by 4 bases and the J gene end by 4 bases; junction bases not matched to a gene: 3. This CDR3 contains 15 residues. CDR3 amino acids: CASSRLAGGYNEQFF. As DNA, the CDR3 is TGCGCCAGCAGCCGTCTAGCGGGAGGATACAATGAGCAGTTCTTC.

Of note for this clone: Other DNA sequences of this sample code for an identical CDR3. The chain carries TRBV5-4 and TRBJ2-7; 7 bases align to TRBD2. After removal of 2 bases from V and 3 bases from J, the junction contained 2 bases not matched to a gene. CDR1 is SGHNT, CDR2 YYREEE, per germline (reference sequence). The length of the CDR3 is 13 residues. The CDR3, as DNA: TGTGCCAGCAGCTTAGGCGGGGGCTACGAGCAGTACTTC. It encodes CASSLGGGYEQYF.

The genes are TRBV9 and TRBJ1-5, with TRBD1 matching 8 bases. The length of the CDR3 is 14 residues. Germline V gene data show CDR1 as SGDLS and CDR2 as YYNGEE. V lost 3 bases and J lost 3; bases outside the gene matches: 2. The CDR3 DNA reads as TGTGCCAGCAGCGCAGGGGGCCCCAATCAGCCCCAGCATTTT. This codes for CASSAGGPNQPQHF.

By sample fraction, this clone is medium-sized. The CDR3 bases are TGTGCCAGCACCGGGGACAGGGGCTCCCCTGAAGCTTTCTTT. It specifies CASTGDRGSPEAFF. The chain is built from TRBV28 and TRBJ1-1, with 10 positions matching TRBD1. The CDR3 is 14 residues long. The germline gives CDR1 MDHEN, CDR2 SYDVKM. Unmatched junction bases numbered 8, after V lost 7 bases and J lost 6 bases.

This clone is termed medium-sized (0.01 to 0.1%). The rearrangement uses TRBV27 and TRBJ2-7; possible D gene TRBD2, 5 bases. The V end was cut by 6 bases, the J end by 0 bases, with 12 bases between. Germline V gives CDR1 MNHEY, CDR2 SMNVEV (reference sequence). This CDR3 region has 14 residues. The CDR3 is CASRSGMGSYEQYF. In DNA, the CDR3 is TGTGCCAGCAGATCCGGGATGGGCTCCTACGAGCAGTACTTC.

This chain uses TRBV29-1 with TRBJ1-2; D is possibly TRBD1 (5 bases). Trimming took off 4 bases at V and 5 bases at J, with 23 bases between the two ends. From germline, CDR1 is SQVTM and CDR2 ANQGSEA. This CDR3 contains 16 residues. Here the CDR3 reads CSVVGKQGSLAYGYTF. The CDR3 DNA follows: TGCAGCGTTGTCGGCAAGCAGGGTTCCCTGGCTTATGGCTACACCTTC.

This chain uses TRBV7-6 with TRBJ2-1; D may be TRBD1 (5 bases). This CDR3 comprises 13 residues. Germline V gene data show CDR1 as SGHVS and CDR2 as FNYEAQ. The germline V and J ends were trimmed by 3 bases and 10 bases, with 13 bases remaining between them. The chain's CDR3 is CASSLADRGEQFF. In DNA, the CDR3 is TGTGCCAGCAGCTTGGCTGACAGAGGCGAGCAGTTCTTC.